This TCR beta chain was sequenced in a study of read filtering for tumor transcriptome and immune sequencing. Overall study context: Patients were approximately 17 male and about 15 female, mean age about 65 years, range about 47 to 80. Revised staging placed eight or nine patients in R-ISS I, 15 to 20 in II, more than five in III.

This clonotype was detected many times. No antigen is known for it. Findings and limits, study-wide: IR-seq and RNA-seq agreed better without single-read clonotypes. Around 85% of IR-seq clonotypes had one read, totaling around 3.3% of reads; RNA-seq: around 70% and 40%.

This library used approximately 0.4 ug RNA and molecular barcoded adaptors spanning alpha/delta and beta/gamma chains. TCRdb recomputed calls from the reads with MiXCR, one row per CDR3 protein. Here the sample spans under 80,000 distinct CDR3 sequences, around 21% being singletons. Sequencing was done on a sample of a population of CD138-negative cells sorted from bone marrow. The TCR was taken from a donor at least 40 years old with multiple myeloma.

This CDR3 reads CASSYGTSGRPYNEQFF. CDR3 sequence (DNA): TGTGCCAGCAGTTACGGGACTAGCGGACGACCCTACAATGAGCAGTTCTTC. The rearrangement uses TRBV28 and TRBJ2-1, with 11 bases lining up with TRBD2. CDR3 length: 17 residues. CDR1 and CDR2 (germline): MDHEN, SYDVKM. With 4 bases clipped from V and 2 bases from J, the junction kept 7 bases outside the gene matches.